This is a list of T cell receptor beta chains from one sample in a study of shared clonotypes between healthy human individuals. The data were produced by immunoSEQ multiplex PCR, yet TCRdb's version contains in-frame clones alone and is incomplete. Here the sample spans more than 2 million clones, 85% to 95% being singletons. The sample consisted of naive CD8+ T cells sorted from blood. The receptor set was obtained from a man between 18 and 35 years old in good health. Both conserved end residues are part of each CDR3. Each record gives: CDR3 protein, CDR3 DNA, D gene, J gene, V gene, clone size. A D gene is named only where the DNA matches it firmly. The size of a clone is reported for some rows only, either as once, few or many, or as a class for expanded clones.

CDR3aa: CASSPSVLGDYGYTF
CDR3nt: TGTGCCAGCAGTCCATCCGTCCTGGGCGACTATGGCTACACCTTC
d_gene: .
j_gene: TRBJ1-2
v_gene: TRBV6-5
abundance: .

CDR3aa: CASSEGEGLRNQPQHF
CDR3nt: TGCGCCAGCAGCGAAGGGGAAGGGTTGCGCAATCAGCCCCAGCATTTT
d_gene: .
j_gene: TRBJ1-5
v_gene: TRBV4-1
abundance: .

CDR3aa: CASRLGVYNEQFF
CDR3nt: TGTGCCAGCAGGTTGGGGGTCTACAATGAGCAGTTCTTC
d_gene: .
j_gene: TRBJ2-1
v_gene: TRBV6-1
abundance: .

CDR3aa: CASSLMGREEKLFF
CDR3nt: TGTGCCAGCAGTTTAATGGGGCGCGAGGAAAAACTGTTTTTT
d_gene: .
j_gene: TRBJ1-4
v_gene: TRBV27
abundance: once

CDR3aa: CASSLTGRGEWDEQYF
CDR3nt: TGCGCCAGCAGCCTCACAGGGAGGGGGGAGTGGGACGAGCAGTACTTC
d_gene: .
j_gene: TRBJ2-7
v_gene: TRBV4-1
abundance: .

CDR3aa: CASSQDGGSNQPQHF
CDR3nt: TGCGCCAGCAGCCAAGATGGAGGGAGCAATCAGCCCCAGCATTTT
d_gene: .
j_gene: TRBJ1-5
v_gene: TRBV4-3
abundance: .

CDR3aa: CASSLEGTGVNSPLHF
CDR3nt: TGTGCCAGCAGCTTAGAGGGGACAGGGGTTAATTCACCCCTCCACTTT
d_gene: TRBD1
j_gene: TRBJ1-6
v_gene: TRBV7-9
abundance: .

CDR3aa: CASSGGTELLSYEQYF
CDR3nt: TGTGCCAGCAGTGGAGGGACGGAACTCCTCTCCTACGAGCAGTACTTC
d_gene: .
j_gene: TRBJ2-7
v_gene: TRBV6-1
abundance: .

CDR3aa: CASSLQGPVDEQFF
CDR3nt: TGTGCCAGCAGCTTACAGGGTCCGGTGGATGAGCAGTTCTTC
d_gene: .
j_gene: TRBJ2-1
v_gene: TRBV7-9
abundance: .

CDR3aa: CASSVAWGNYEQYF
CDR3nt: TGTGCCAGCAGCGTAGCGTGGGGGAACTACGAGCAGTACTTC
d_gene: .
j_gene: TRBJ2-7
v_gene: TRBV9
abundance: .

CDR3aa: CASSLEYSYEQYF
CDR3nt: TGTGCCAGCAGCTTGGAATATTCCTACGAGCAGTACTTC
d_gene: .
j_gene: TRBJ2-7
v_gene: TRBV5-4
abundance: .

CDR3aa: CASSYSTGEFENEQFF
CDR3nt: TGTGCCAGCAGTTACTCGACAGGGGAGTTCGAGAATGAGCAGTTCTTC
d_gene: TRBD1
j_gene: TRBJ2-1
v_gene: TRBV6-5
abundance: .

CDR3aa: CASSIGYTGELFF
CDR3nt: TGTGCCAGTAGTATAGGATACACCGGGGAGCTGTTTTTT
d_gene: .
j_gene: TRBJ2-2
v_gene: TRBV19
abundance: few

CDR3aa: CASSSGLGLGEQFF
CDR3nt: TGTGCCAGCAGTTCGGGACTGGGCCTCGGCGAGCAGTTCTTC
d_gene: .
j_gene: TRBJ2-1
v_gene: TRBV6-6
abundance: .

CDR3aa: CASSLSIRGGEPQHF
CDR3nt: TGTGCCAGCAGCTTATCAATAAGGGGTGGGGAGCCCCAGCATTTT
d_gene: .
j_gene: TRBJ1-5
v_gene: TRBV7-9
abundance: .

CDR3aa: CASSPSLLRTEAFF
CDR3nt: TGTGCCAGCAGTCCTTCCCTACTGCGCACTGAAGCTTTCTTT
d_gene: .
j_gene: TRBJ1-1
v_gene: TRBV25-1
abundance: .

CDR3aa: CASGRAGGGDQPQHF
CDR3nt: TGCGCCAGCGGGCGAGCGGGGGGTGGGGATCAGCCCCAGCATTTT
d_gene: .
j_gene: TRBJ1-5
v_gene: TRBV10-2
abundance: .

CDR3aa: CASSLGREGDYEQYF
CDR3nt: TGTGCCAGCAGCTTAGGCCGGGAGGGTGACTACGAGCAGTACTTC
d_gene: TRBD2
j_gene: TRBJ2-7
v_gene: TRBV13
abundance: .

CDR3aa: CASSPSTWNTEAFF
CDR3nt: TGCGCCAGCAGTCCTTCGACTTGGAACACTGAAGCTTTCTTT
d_gene: .
j_gene: TRBJ1-1
v_gene: TRBV23-1
abundance: .

CDR3aa: CASSFLSGQGAREQYF
CDR3nt: TGTGCCAGCAGTTTCCTCTCGGGACAGGGGGCTAGGGAGCAGTACTTC
d_gene: TRBD1
j_gene: TRBJ2-7
v_gene: TRBV27
abundance: .

CDR3aa: CASSMWDHTYEQYF
CDR3nt: TGTGCCAGTAGTATGTGGGACCACACCTACGAGCAGTACTTC
d_gene: .
j_gene: TRBJ2-7
v_gene: TRBV19
abundance: .

CDR3aa: CASSSRLAGDPGSYNEQFF
CDR3nt: TGTGCCAGCAGCTCACGACTAGCGGGAGATCCAGGCTCCTACAATGAGCAGTTCTTC
d_gene: TRBD2
j_gene: TRBJ2-1
v_gene: TRBV7-9
abundance: .

CDR3aa: CASMEGRYSGNTIYF
CDR3nt: TGTGCCAGCATGGAGGGGAGATACTCTGGAAACACCATATATTTT
d_gene: .
j_gene: TRBJ1-3
v_gene: TRBV7-9
abundance: .

CDR3aa: CSVGIGSYEQYF
CDR3nt: TGCAGCGTCGGTATAGGCTCCTACGAGCAGTACTTC
d_gene: .
j_gene: TRBJ2-7
v_gene: TRBV29-1
abundance: .

CDR3aa: CASSEGQGGYEQYF
CDR3nt: TGCGCCAGCAGTGAGGGACAGGGTGGGTACGAGCAGTACTTC
d_gene: TRBD1
j_gene: TRBJ2-7
v_gene: TRBV10-2
abundance: .

CDR3aa: CASSRLTGDGPYSNQPQHF
CDR3nt: TGCGCCAGCAGCCGCCTGACAGGGGACGGGCCATATAGCAATCAGCCCCAGCATTTT
d_gene: TRBD1
j_gene: TRBJ1-5
v_gene: TRBV4-3
abundance: .

CDR3aa: CASSPGQGSSYEQYF
CDR3nt: TGTGCCAGCAGCCCCGGACAGGGGAGCTCCTACGAGCAGTACTTC
d_gene: TRBD1
j_gene: TRBJ2-7
v_gene: TRBV11-2
abundance: few

CDR3aa: CASSLLGISWEQYF
CDR3nt: TGTGCCAGCAGCTTATTGGGTATTTCTTGGGAGCAGTACTTC
d_gene: .
j_gene: TRBJ2-7
v_gene: TRBV5-8
abundance: .

CDR3aa: CATRTNYNEQFF
CDR3nt: TGTGCCACCCGGACTAACTACAATGAGCAGTTCTTC
d_gene: .
j_gene: TRBJ2-1
v_gene: TRBV10-3
abundance: .

CDR3aa: CAISVIQGTYEQYF
CDR3nt: TGTGCCATCAGTGTTATACAGGGAACCTACGAGCAGTACTTC
d_gene: .
j_gene: TRBJ2-7
v_gene: TRBV10-3
abundance: .

CDR3aa: CASSRTGELFF
CDR3nt: TGTGCCAGCAGCCGCACCGGGGAGCTGTTTTTT
d_gene: .
j_gene: TRBJ2-2
v_gene: TRBV7-6
abundance: .

CDR3aa: CASSEEGGGYNEQFF
CDR3nt: TGTGCCAGCAGTGAAGAGGGCGGGGGGTACAATGAGCAGTTCTTC
d_gene: TRBD2
j_gene: TRBJ2-1
v_gene: TRBV2
abundance: once

CDR3aa: CASSQEGLAGVPNTGELFF
CDR3nt: TGCGCCAGCAGCCAAGAAGGACTAGCGGGGGTCCCGAACACCGGGGAGCTGTTTTTT
d_gene: TRBD2
j_gene: TRBJ2-2
v_gene: TRBV4-1
abundance: .

CDR3aa: CASSLDGTYNEQFF
CDR3nt: TGTGCCAGCAGCTTAGATGGGACGTACAATGAGCAGTTCTTC
d_gene: .
j_gene: TRBJ2-1
v_gene: TRBV7-9
abundance: .

CDR3aa: CSVVFYNEQFF
CDR3nt: TGCAGCGTTGTTTTCTACAATGAGCAGTTCTTC
d_gene: .
j_gene: TRBJ2-1
v_gene: TRBV29-1
abundance: .

CDR3aa: CASSLSTREGLGQPQHF
CDR3nt: TGTGCCAGCAGTTTATCCACAAGGGAGGGGTTGGGTCAGCCCCAGCATTTT
d_gene: .
j_gene: TRBJ1-5
v_gene: TRBV28
abundance: once

CDR3aa: CASSPGQGDGYTF
CDR3nt: TGTGCCAGCAGCCCTGGACAGGGCGATGGCTACACCTTC
d_gene: TRBD1
j_gene: TRBJ1-2
v_gene: TRBV14
abundance: .